These T cell receptor beta chains were read from a single sample in a study of T cells in Graves' hyperthyroidism and ophthalmopathy. TCRdb re-called the multiplex PCR reads through MiXCR, storing one row per CDR3 protein. Of a few hundred thousand distinct CDR3 sequences listed, 15% to 19% are singletons. The sample consisted of blood. These receptors all come from a woman aged 25 to 45 with Graves' hyperthyroidism. Both conserved end residues are part of each CDR3. The order of the fields is J gene, V gene, clone size, D gene, CDR3 DNA, CDR3 protein. A D gene is named only where the DNA matches it firmly. Clone size is shown for a subset of rows, as once, few, many or a class of expanded clone.

J: TRBJ2-3; V: TRBV10-3; size: few; D: -; DNA: TGTGCCACCACGCAATCTCCGACAGATACGCAGTATTTT; CDR3: CATTQSPTDTQYF
J: TRBJ2-5; V: TRBV6-1; size: -; D: -; DNA: TGTGCCTCGCTGGCGATGGGGACCCAGTACTTC; CDR3: CASLAMGTQYF
J: TRBJ2-5; V: TRBV6-1; size: many; D: -; DNA: TGTGCCAGCAGTCGCGATACTAGGGGGGGAGAGACCCAGTACTTC; CDR3: CASSRDTRGGETQYF
J: TRBJ2-7; V: TRBV20-1; size: many; D: -; DNA: TGCAGTGCTAGAGATATGCCGGAGGAGCAGTACTTC; CDR3: CSARDMPEEQYF
J: TRBJ1-5; V: TRBV12-3/TRBV12-4; size: -; D: TRBD1; DNA: TGTGCCAGCAGCCGCAGGACAGGGTCTGGTCAGCCCCAGCATTTT; CDR3: CASSRRTGSGQPQHF
J: TRBJ2-4; V: TRBV11-2; size: many; D: TRBD2; DNA: TGTGCCAGCAGCTCCTCCGGACTAGCGGGAGGGCATCAAAACATTCAGTACTTC; CDR3: CASSSSGLAGGHQNIQYF
J: TRBJ1-6; V: TRBV7-2; size: few; D: -; DNA: TGTGCCAGCAGCTTATTTTTACAGGATCCTTCACCCCTCCACTTT; CDR3: CASSLFLQDPSPLHF
J: TRBJ1-6; V: TRBV5-1; size: -; D: -; DNA: TGCGCCAGCAGCTTGCGCCGGGACACATCCTATAATTCACCCCTCCACTTT; CDR3: CASSLRRDTSYNSPLHF
J: TRBJ2-5; V: TRBV5-6; size: many; D: -; DNA: TGTGCCAGCAGCTTGGTTCCAGGGCGTTGGGAGACCCAGTACTTC; CDR3: CASSLVPGRWETQYF
J: TRBJ2-2; V: TRBV3-1; size: few; D: -; DNA: TGTGCCAGCAGCCAAGGAGGGTTTAACACCGGGGAGCTGTTTTTT; CDR3: CASSQGGFNTGELFF
J: TRBJ2-1; V: TRBV5-1; size: many; D: -; DNA: TGCGCCAGCAGCTTGCGGCGCTCCAACAATGAGCAGTTCTTC; CDR3: CASSLRRSNNEQFF
J: TRBJ2-1; V: TRBV27; size: many; D: TRBD2; DNA: TGTGCCAGCAGTTTAGTGAGGGGAGCGGGAGGGGACAATGAGCAGTTCTTC; CDR3: CASSLVRGAGGDNEQFF
J: TRBJ2-1; V: TRBV20-1; size: many; D: -; DNA: TGCAGTGCTCATCGACAGGACTCCTACAATGAGCAGTTCTTC; CDR3: CSAHRQDSYNEQFF
J: TRBJ2-1; V: TRBV6-1; size: -; D: -; DNA: TGTGCCATCAGTGAGTTTCCCCTATCCGGGCGGTACAATGAGCAGTTCTTC; CDR3: CAISEFPLSGRYNEQFF
J: TRBJ2-5; V: TRBV28; size: many; D: -; DNA: TGTGCCAGCAGAGTTAGAGAGACCCAGTACTTC; CDR3: CASRVRETQYF
J: TRBJ2-7; V: TRBV12-3/TRBV12-4; size: many; D: TRBD2; DNA: TGTGCCAGCAGTTTAGGGGAAGCGGGAGGGCCCTACGAGCAGTACTTC; CDR3: CASSLGEAGGPYEQYF
J: TRBJ2-1; V: TRBV27; size: many; D: -; DNA: TGTGCCAGCAGTTTATTTGGCAGCGACTACAATGAGCAGTTCTTC; CDR3: CASSLFGSDYNEQFF
J: TRBJ2-7; V: TRBV2; size: many; D: -; DNA: TGTGCCAGCAGTGAAGTGGCGGACTACTACGAGCAGTACTTC; CDR3: CASSEVADYYEQYF
J: TRBJ2-1; V: TRBV7-8; size: many; D: -; DNA: TGTGCCAGCAGCGGCAGTATCCCAATGACCCCCAATGAGCAGTTCTTC; CDR3: CASSGSIPMTPNEQFF
J: TRBJ1-5; V: TRBV5-5; size: many; D: -; DNA: TGTGCCAGCAGCTTCGACAGTAATCAGCCCCAGCATTTT; CDR3: CASSFDSNQPQHF
J: TRBJ2-3; V: TRBV7-2; size: -; D: TRBD2; DNA: TGTGCCAGCAGCTTGACCGGGACTAGTGGTATGAGGGATACGCAGTATTTT; CDR3: CASSLTGTSGMRDTQYF
J: TRBJ2-7; V: TRBV6-1; size: many; D: TRBD2; DNA: TGTGCCAGCAGGTCCTCGGGACTAGTCAGCTACGAGCAGTACTTC; CDR3: CASRSSGLVSYEQYF
J: TRBJ1-5; V: TRBV30; size: many; D: -; DNA: TGTGCCTGGAGTTTCAGGAGCGATCAGCCCCAGCATTTT; CDR3: CAWSFRSDQPQHF
J: TRBJ2-1; V: TRBV7-2; size: many; D: TRBD2; DNA: TGTGCCAGCAGCTCGACTAGCGGGGGATCCAATGAGCAGTTCTTC; CDR3: CASSSTSGGSNEQFF
J: TRBJ1-4; V: TRBV20-1; size: many; D: -; DNA: TGCAGTGCTAGTAGGCCAGGGGTGGGTGAAAAACTGTTTTTT; CDR3: CSASRPGVGEKLFF
J: TRBJ1-2; V: TRBV3-1; size: many; D: -; DNA: TGTGCCAGCAGCCAAGTGACAGCCAAAGGTAATGGCTACACCTTC; CDR3: CASSQVTAKGNGYTF
J: TRBJ2-7; V: TRBV19; size: few; D: TRBD2; DNA: TGTGCCAGTAGCGGAGCGGGAGGGCCTCACGAGCAGTACTTC; CDR3: CASSGAGGPHEQYF
J: TRBJ2-1; V: TRBV2; size: many; D: TRBD2; DNA: TGTGCCAGCAGATTGGGAGGCGGGAGTTACGGTCAGCAGTTCTTC; CDR3: CASRLGGGSYGQQFF